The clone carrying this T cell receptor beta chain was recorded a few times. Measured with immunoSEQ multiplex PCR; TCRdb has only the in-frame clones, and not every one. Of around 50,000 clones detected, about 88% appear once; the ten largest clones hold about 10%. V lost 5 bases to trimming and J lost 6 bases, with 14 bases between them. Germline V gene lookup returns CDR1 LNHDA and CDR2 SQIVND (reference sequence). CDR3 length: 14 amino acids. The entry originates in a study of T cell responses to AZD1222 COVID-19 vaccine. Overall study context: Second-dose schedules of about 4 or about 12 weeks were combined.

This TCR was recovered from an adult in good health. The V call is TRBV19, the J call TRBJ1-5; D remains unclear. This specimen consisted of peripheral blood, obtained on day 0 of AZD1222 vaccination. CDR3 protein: CASSLGSLGQPQHF. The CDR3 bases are TGTGCCAGTAGTTTGGGAAGCCTCGGTCAGCCCCAGCATTTT.